The 31 T cell receptor beta chains listed next were all sequenced from one sample in a study of CD8+ T cells in alopecia areata. In each case, RNA was isolated and then reverse transcribed into cDNA as the sequencing template. Measured with immunoSEQ multiplex PCR; TCRdb has only the in-frame clones, and not every one. The sample lists over 150,000 clones; about 60% were seen once. This sample's treatment: oral pan-JAK inhibitor, 5-10 mg twice daily. The sequencing used CD4+ T cells sorted from blood, collected at week 4, from a patient treated with tofacitinib. These receptors were obtained from a human donor with alopecia areata.

Only one count was recorded for this clone. The rearrangement joins TRBV30 to TRBJ2-7; 8 bases align to TRBD1. Germline trimming cut 8 bases from V and 3 bases from J; bases unmatched to any gene: 9. The CDR3 length is 13 residues. Germline CDR1 reads GTSNPN; CDR2 reads SVGIG (reference sequence). CDR3 DNA: TGTGCCACTTCGACAGGGGACCGCTACGAGCAGTACTTC. It codes for CATSTGDRYEQYF.

The genes are TRBV7-8 and TRBJ2-1; D is possibly TRBD2 (5 bases). The CDR3 length is 14 residues. Germline V CDR1 and CDR2: SGHVS, FQNEAQ. With 5 bases removed from V and 6 bases from J, the gap between germline ends came to 14 bases. This CDR3 is CASSPGNKGNEQFF. CDR3 in DNA: TGTGCCAGCAGCCCCGGGAACAAGGGCAATGAGCAGTTCTTC.

This clone turned up a few times. The genes are TRBV7-2 and TRBJ2-7; TRBD1 might be the D (5 bases). The germline CDR1 and CDR2 sequences are SGHTA and FQGNSA. CDR3 length: 12 residues. V was pared by 5 bases and J by 6 bases, with 11 bases between. CDR3 bases: TGTGCCAGCAGCCAAGGGGCTCTCGAGCAGTACTTC. Residues: CASSQGALEQYF. The full variable domain, completed using reference TRBV7-2 and TRBJ2-7, is GAGVSQSPSNKVTEKGKDVELRCDPISGHTALYWYRQSLGQGLEFLIYFQGNSAPDKSGLPSDRFSAERTGGSVSTLTIQRTQQEDSAVYLCASSQGALEQYFGPGTRLTVT.

V is TRBV10-3 and J is TRBJ2-5; 14 nucleotides match TRBD2. Germline V lookup: CDR1 ENHRY, CDR2 SYGVKD. Trimming cost V 6 bases and J 5 bases; bases outside gene matches: 11. There are 17 residues in the CDR3. In nucleotides, the CDR3 is TGTGCCATCAGGACGGGCAGACTAGCGGGAGGGCCGGAGACCCAGTACTTC. Residues: CAIRTGRLAGGPETQYF.

The count of this clone is one. V and J are TRBV11-2 and TRBJ2-2; D might be TRBD1 (6 bases). The CDR3 is 13 amino acids. Germline values: CDR1 SGHAT, CDR2 FQNNGV. Between the trimmed V and J ends, which lost 4 bases and 9 bases, there was a span of 12 bases. CDR3 sequence reads: CASSYQQGRELFF. The CDR3 DNA reads as TGTGCCAGCAGCTACCAACAGGGACGGGAGCTGTTTTTT.

J is TRBJ1-2 and V is TRBV30, with unresolved D. The V gene lost 2 bases and the J gene lost 1 base, with 14 bases spanning the gap. This CDR3 has 15 amino acids. Per the germline V gene, CDR1 is GTSNPN and CDR2 is SVGIG (reference sequence). In nucleotides, the CDR3 is TGTGCCTGGAGTACTGGCTGGCAGCTTAACTATGGCTACACCTTC. Amino acids: CAWSTGWQLNYGYTF.

This clone was observed a few times. The junction and the germline gene differ at one end; a read error may be behind it. The J gene is TRBJ2-4, the V gene TRBV11-2; D perhaps matches TRBD2 (5 bases). The CDR3 spans 12 residues. The germline V gene has CDR1 SGHAT and CDR2 FQNNGV. The CDR3 here is CASSPGSWGWDF. For the CDR3, the DNA is TGTGCCAGCAGCCCGGGAAGTTGGGGTTGGGACTTC.

This clone was observed a few times. It may be a read error: a sequence one base away is much more abundant. This chain joins TRBV4-2 and TRBJ2-7, with 12 nucleotides matching TRBD2. V lost 3 bases to trimming and J lost 4 bases; unmatched junction nucleotides: 1. This CDR3 region has 14 residues. Germline CDR1 and CDR2: LGHNA and YNFKEQ. CDR3 nucleotide sequence: TGTGCCAGCAGCCAGGGGACTAGCGGGTACGAGCAGTACTTC. Translation: CASSQGTSGYEQYF.

Worth noting for this clone: This specimen includes other DNA sequences encoding the same CDR3. V usage is TRBV6-6 and J usage is TRBJ2-5; no firm D call. Trimming stripped 8 bases from V and 2 bases from J, with 6 bases between. This CDR3 is 11 amino acids long. Germline loops: CDR1 MNHNY, CDR2 SVGAGI (reference sequence). CDR3 sequence reads: CASSSQETQYF. Written as DNA, the CDR3 is TGTGCCAGCTCGTCACAAGAGACCCAGTACTTC.

The chain couples TRBV2 to TRBJ1-1; D gene unclear. V lost 2 bases and J lost 8, with 12 bases in between. Germline assignment: CDR1 SNHLY and CDR2 FYNNEI. The CDR3 totals 13 residues. The CDR3 reads CASSENGPTEAFF. The CDR3 DNA follows: TGTGCCAGCAGTGAAAATGGACCGACCGAAGCTTTCTTT.

As DNA, the CDR3 is TGTGCCTGGAAGAAGCCTGATGAAAAACTGTTTTTT. This translates into CAWKKPDEKLFF. V is TRBV30 and J is TRBJ1-4, with D uncertain. V was trimmed by 4 bases and J by 6 bases, leaving 9 bases between them. The germline CDR1 and CDR2 sequences are GTSNPN and SVGIG (reference sequence). The CDR3 consists of 12 residues.

This clone occurred once. V usage is TRBV4-3 and J usage is TRBJ2-7, with TRBD2 as a possible D gene (6 bases). Trimming stripped 1 base from V and 5 bases from J, with 9 bases between. The CDR3 consists of 13 residues. Per germline, CDR1 LGHNA and CDR2 YSLEER. The CDR3 DNA is TGCGCCAGCAGCCAAGGACTAGGGCACGAGCAGTACTTC. It is translated as CASSQGLGHEQYF.

The chain employs TRBV7-2 and TRBJ2-7, with TRBD2 identical over 12 bases. The ends lost 2 bases at V and 6 bases at J; junction bases unmatched: 8. From germline, CDR1 is SGHTA and CDR2 FQGNSA. This CDR3 is built from 16 residues. The CDR3, as DNA: TGTGCCAGCAGCTTAAGGTGGACTAGCGGGACTCGCGAGCAGTACTTC. Its translation is CASSLRWTSGTREQYF.

This clone has just a few counts. The chain carries TRBV30 and TRBJ1-5; the match to TRBD1 covers 9 bases. Trimming removed 0 bases from V and 6 bases from J; junction bases left unmatched: 6. CDR3 length equals 15 residues. Per germline, CDR1 GTSNPN and CDR2 SVGIG (reference sequence). The CDR3 DNA is TGTGCCTGGAGTGTCTACAGGGGGCGCGGTCAGCCCCAGCATTTT. Residues: CAWSVYRGRGQPQHF.

The chain employs TRBV11-2 and TRBJ2-5; 7 bases are a match to TRBD2. V was clipped by 5 bases and J by 2 bases; unmatched bases: 8. Germline CDR1 and CDR2: SGHAT and FQNNGV. The CDR3 consists of 15 residues. CDR3 amino acids: CASSPRGDGQETQYF. DNA of the CDR3: TGTGCCAGCAGCCCCCGGGGGGATGGGCAAGAGACCCAGTACTTC.

This chain joins TRBV7-2 and TRBJ2-6; possibly TRBD1 for D (5 bases). Between the trimmed V and J ends, which lost 0 bases and 3 bases, there was a span of 12 bases. Germline-derived CDR1 and CDR2 are SGHTA and FQGNSA. The CDR3 extends over 17 amino acids. This CDR3 is CASSLAAQGIGANVLTF. The CDR3 bases are TGTGCCAGCAGCTTAGCCGCGCAGGGAATTGGGGCCAACGTCCTGACTTTC.

This clone occurred a few times. The V and J genes are TRBV5-1 and TRBJ2-2, with D possibly matching TRBD1 (5 bases). Looked up from germline, CDR1 is SGHRS and CDR2 is YFSETQ. The CDR3 sequence is 12 residues long. The ends were cut back, 7 bases at V and 8 bases at J, with 12 bases in the middle. The CDR3 DNA follows: TGCGCCAGCCGACAGACGCAGGGGGAGCTGTTTTTT. Translation gives CASRQTQGELFF.

V and J are TRBV15 and TRBJ2-3; D ambiguous. From germline, CDR1 is LNHNV and CDR2 YYDKDF (reference sequence). The CDR3 has 14 residues. V lost 0 bases to trimming and J lost 2 bases, with 6 bases between them. CDR3 loop: CATSRDRYTDTQYF. CDR3 DNA: TGTGCCACCAGCAGAGACCGTTACACAGATACGCAGTATTTT.

The CDR3 region is CASSVDEAVGQPQHF. CDR3 sequence (DNA): TGTGCCAGCAGTGTTGACGAGGCAGTCGGGCAGCCCCAGCATTTT. The rearrangement links TRBV2 to TRBJ1-5; D call uncertain. There are 15 residues in the CDR3. Germline V lookup: CDR1 SNHLY, CDR2 FYNNEI. V lost 4 bases and J lost 7, with 17 bases in between. Using reference TRBV2 and TRBJ1-5 for the parts outside the CDR3, the full variable domain is EPEVTQTPSHQVTQMGQEVILRCVPISNHLYFYWYRQILGQKVEFLVSFYNNEISEKSEIFDDQFSVERPDGSNFTLKIRSTKLEDSAMYFCASSVDEAVGQPQHFGDGTRLSIL.

The V and J genes are TRBV7-2 and TRBJ2-5; a possible D gene is TRBD2 (5 bases). The germline gives CDR1 SGHTA, CDR2 FQGNSA. Trimming took 5 bases from V and 5 from J, leaving 21 bases between them. There are 16 residues in the CDR3. The CDR3: CASSQTPTRGFETQYF. CDR3 sequence (DNA): TGTGCCAGCAGCCAAACCCCGACTCGGGGTTTTGAGACCCAGTACTTC.

This clone appeared a few times. The chain is built from TRBV7-6 and TRBJ2-3; 7 nucleotides line up with TRBD2. CDR1 and CDR2 (germline): SGHVS, FNYEAQ. J was trimmed by 4 bases and V by 6 bases; bases with no gene match: 16. CDR3 length: 17 amino acids. The DNA for the CDR3 is TGTGCCAGCAGTTATAGCGGGCCCATGCTCAGTGCAGATACGCAGTATTTT. Its protein is CASSYSGPMLSADTQYF. Complete variable domain (other parts from reference TRBV7-6 and TRBJ2-3): GAGVSQSPRYKVTKRGQDVALRCDPISGHVSLYWYRQALGQGPEFLTYFNYEAQQDKSGLPNDRFSAERPEGSISTLTIQRTEQRDSAMYRCASSYSGPMLSADTQYFGPGTRLTVL.

The chain uses TRBV4-3 and TRBJ2-2; 10 bases align to TRBD2. The J segment lost 3 bases and the V segment lost 3 bases, leaving 7 bases of the junction unmatched. This CDR3 has 17 residues. Germline CDR1 reads LGHNA; CDR2 reads YSLEER. CDR3 in DNA: TGCGCCAGCAGCCACCCCGGGACTAGCGACGACACCGGGGAGCTGTTTTTT. Translated: CASSHPGTSDDTGELFF.

This clone has more than one count but fewer than ten. The J gene is TRBJ2-7, the V gene TRBV28; 7 bases map to TRBD1. J lost 2 bases, V lost 6 bases, and 7 bases had no gene match. Germline V CDR1 and CDR2: MDHEN, SYDVKM. This CDR3 is built from 14 residues. Here the CDR3 reads CASSYGTVTYEQYF. For the CDR3, the DNA is TGTGCCAGCAGCTATGGGACAGTAACCTACGAGCAGTACTTC.

The chain joins TRBV5-8 to TRBJ1-5; 9 bases map to TRBD1. The germline gives CDR1 SGHTS, CDR2 YDEGEE. The CDR3 covers 14 residues. J gave up 7 bases and V 0 bases, and 2 bases lay outside the gene matches. The CDR3 protein is CASSLETGGQPQHF. Written as DNA, the CDR3 is TGTGCCAGCAGCTTGGAGACAGGGGGACAGCCCCAGCATTTT.

V is TRBV7-2 and J is TRBJ1-2, with D uncertain. With 5 bases removed from V and 8 bases from J, the gap between germline ends came to 9 bases. Germline V gives CDR1 SGHTA, CDR2 FQGNSA. CDR3 length: 11 amino acids. The chain's CDR3 is CASSPSRGYTF. CDR3 nucleotide sequence: TGTGCCAGCAGCCCCTCCAGGGGCTACACCTTC.

The chain combines TRBV6-6 with TRBJ2-5, with D uncertain. V lost 10 bases and J 1 base, leaving 10 bases between the germline ends. CDR3 length: 12 residues. CDR1 is MNHNY, CDR2 SVGAGI, per germline (reference sequence). This CDR3 reads CATSGPQETQYF. DNA for the CDR3: TGTGCCACTTCAGGTCCCCAAGAGACCCAGTACTTC.

This chain connects TRBV29-1 to TRBJ2-5; D is perhaps TRBD1 (5 bases). The V end lost 6 bases, the J end lost 2 bases, and 13 bases lay between the germline ends. Germline V lookup: CDR1 SQVTM, CDR2 ANQGSEA. This CDR3 is 13 amino acids long. The CDR3 reads CSVRRDRQETQYF. CDR3 sequence (DNA): TGCAGCGTCCGACGAGACAGACAAGAGACCCAGTACTTC.

The rearrangement joins TRBV29-1 to TRBJ2-1; no definite D call. The CDR3 has 14 amino acids. Trimming took off 7 bases at V and 4 bases at J, with 17 bases between the two ends. Germline V gene lookup returns CDR1 SQVTM and CDR2 ANQGSEA. The CDR3 spells CSALPLEPYNEQFF. CDR3 in DNA: TGCAGCGCCCTTCCCCTTGAACCGTACAATGAGCAGTTCTTC.

The chain joins TRBV7-2 to TRBJ2-1; tentatively, D is TRBD2 (7 bases). The CDR3 loop spans 15 amino acids. Germline V gene sequence: CDR1 SGHTA, CDR2 FQGNSA. Trimming pared 5 bases from V and 4 bases from J, leaving 15 bases between. CDR3: CASSRGGTTYNEQFF. In DNA, the CDR3 is TGTGCCAGCAGCCGAGGGGGGACTACATACAATGAGCAGTTCTTC.

The rearrangement uses TRBV7-2 and TRBJ1-1, with a tentative D call TRBD1 (5 bases). This CDR3 contains 14 residues. Germline loops: CDR1 SGHTA, CDR2 FQGNSA. Trimming removed 7 bases from V and 0 bases from J, with 12 bases in between. The CDR3 nucleotides read TGTGCCAGCAACCCAGGGTATATGAACACTGAAGCTTTCTTT. Protein: CASNPGYMNTEAFF.

V is TRBV27 and J is TRBJ2-3; D possibly matches TRBD1 or TRBD2 (6 bases each). Per germline, CDR1 MNHEY and CDR2 SMNVEV (reference sequence). V lost 4 bases, J lost 9 bases, and 8 bases lay in between. The CDR3 spans 11 residues. This CDR3 reads CASSWGATQYF. The CDR3 DNA follows: TGTGCCAGCAGTTGGGGGGCCACGCAGTATTTT.